The 23 T cell receptor beta chains below come from one sample, sequenced in a study of regulatory T cells in long-lasting Graves disease. Time point: persistent/refractory GD, antithyroid drugs over 5 years with positive TRAb. PBMCs were the source of the RNA used for TCR sequencing. iRepertoire HTBI primers and Arm-PCR of CDR3 regions built TCR beta libraries. TCRdb re-called the multiplex PCR reads with MiXCR, one entry per CDR3 protein. Of some 280,000 distinct CDR3 sequences detected, 20% to 25% appear once; the ten largest clones hold more than 55%. The sample was peripheral blood mononuclear cells (PBMCs), taken when the disease was refractory, from a patient treated with antithyroid drugs. The source of these receptors is a female donor with Graves disease.

The rearrangement uses TRBV6-5 and TRBJ2-7; D ambiguous. The V end was cut by 0 bases, the J end by 5 bases, with 11 bases between. Germline CDR1 MNHEY, CDR2 SVGAGI. There are 14 residues in the CDR3. The CDR3 loop reads CASSYSAGTHEQYF. As DNA, the CDR3 is TGTGCCAGCAGTTACTCGGCAGGAACCCACGAGCAGTACTTC.

Only a few counts were recorded for this clonotype. The rearrangement joins TRBV4-3 to TRBJ2-7, with 8 positions matching TRBD2. Per the germline V gene, CDR1 is LGHNA and CDR2 is YSLEER. With 0 bases clipped from V and 3 bases from J, the junction kept 4 bases outside the gene matches. This CDR3 region has 15 residues. CDR3 nucleotides: TGCGCCAGCAGCCAAGATACTAGCGGAAACTACGAGCAGTACTTC. Translating it yields CASSQDTSGNYEQYF.

This clonotype has a count of ten or more. The V gene is TRBV7-6, the J gene TRBJ1-1; the D is unclear. This CDR3 contains 14 residues. Trimming left V 4 bases short and J 1 base short, with 10 bases between. The germline CDR1 and CDR2 sequences are SGHVS and FNYEAQ. This chain's CDR3 is CASSSRWGNTEAFF. CDR3 coding DNA: TGTGCCAGCAGCTCGAGGTGGGGGAACACTGAAGCTTTCTTT. The full variable domain, in which reference TRBV7-6 and TRBJ1-1 provide the parts outside the CDR3, is GAGVSQSPRYKVTKRGQDVALRCDPISGHVSLYWYRQALGQGPEFLTYFNYEAQQDKSGLPNDRFSAERPEGSISTLTIQRTEQRDSAMYRCASSSRWGNTEAFFGQGTRLTVV.

J is TRBJ1-6 and V is TRBV20-1; D may be TRBD1 (5 bases). This CDR3 spans 15 amino acids. Deletions cut 6 bases from V and 2 bases from J, with 14 bases between. Per germline, CDR1 DFQATT and CDR2 SNEGSKA (reference sequence). CDR3 amino acids: CSAGGGLTYNSPLHF. The CDR3 region has the DNA TGCAGTGCGGGGGGGGGTTTGACCTATAATTCACCCCTCCACTTT.

There are many counts of this clonotype. The chain combines TRBV28 with TRBJ2-7; D assignment may be TRBD1 or TRBD2 (5 bases each). V was clipped by 5 bases and J by 2 bases, with 16 bases between them. Germline V gives CDR1 MDHEN, CDR2 SYDVKM. This CDR3 spans 15 amino acids. CDR3 sequence: CASSPSGPRPYEQYF. The CDR3 coding sequence is TGTGCCAGCAGTCCATCGGGACCAAGACCCTACGAGCAGTACTTC.

This clonotype was observed a few times. This sequence joins TRBV6-1 and TRBJ1-1; D is possibly TRBD1 (5 bases). The length of the CDR3 is 12 residues. Germline CDR1 reads MNHNS; CDR2 reads SASEGT. V was cut by 8 bases and J by 6 bases, with 13 bases left in between. The CDR3 sequence: CASGRGLAEAFF. In nucleotides, the CDR3 is TGTGCCAGCGGTCGGGGGTTGGCTGAAGCTTTCTTT.

This clonotype was picked up a small number of times. This sequence joins TRBV6-2 or TRBV6-3 and TRBJ2-7; TRBD2 agrees at 13 bases. The germline gives CDR1 MNHEY, CDR2 SVGEGT. CDR3 length: 16 amino acids. V was pared by 2 bases and J by 3 bases, with 4 bases of the junction left unmatched. The CDR3 DNA is TGTGCCAGCAGTTACGGGGGGACTAGCGGGATCTACGAGCAGTACTTC. The encoded protein is CASSYGGTSGIYEQYF.

Remarks on this clonotype: Germline and junction disagree at one end, which may indicate a read error. The chain employs TRBV7-3 and TRBJ2-5; unclear D gene. Germline lookup yields CDR1 SGHTA and CDR2 FQGTGA. This CDR3 contains 13 residues. The CDR3 here is CASSLGSQGTQYF. The CDR3 DNA follows: TGTGCCAGCAGCTTAGGCAGTCAAGGGACCCAGTACTTC.

At least ten counts were recorded for this clonotype. The chain is built from TRBV30 and TRBJ2-2, with D perhaps matching TRBD2 (7 bases). Trimming stripped 0 bases from V and 7 bases from J, with 12 bases between. The CDR3 is 14 amino acids. In germline, CDR1 is GTSNPN, CDR2 SVGIG (reference sequence). The CDR3 loop reads CAWSVYREGGELFF. CDR3 sequence (DNA): TGTGCCTGGAGTGTATACAGGGAGGGCGGGGAGCTGTTTTTT.

This clonotype appeared many times. The chain joins TRBV3-1 to TRBJ2-5; D may be TRBD2 (6 bases). Germline assignment: CDR1 LGHDT and CDR2 YNNKEL (reference sequence). V lost 8 bases and J lost 2, with 12 bases in between. There are 13 residues in the CDR3. DNA for the CDR3: TGTGCCAGCGGATCTAGCGTTCAAGAGACCCAGTACTTC. As protein: CASGSSVQETQYF.

This clonotype was observed at least ten times. The chain is built from TRBV27 and TRBJ2-7; 9 positions agree with TRBD2. The CDR3 extends over 15 amino acids. V shed 3 bases and J 6 bases; nucleotides not matched to a gene: 9. The V gene's germline CDR1 is MNHEY and CDR2 SMNVEV (reference sequence). DNA for the CDR3: TGTGCCAGCAGTTTCGGCGGGAGGGCCGGGTCCGAGCAGTACTTC. It codes for CASSFGGRAGSEQYF.

The chain combines TRBV4-1 with TRBJ1-2; 7 bases are shared with TRBD1. Trimming took 1 base from V and 8 from J; bases not matched to a gene: 7. Germline V gene lookup returns CDR1 MGHRA and CDR2 YSYEKL. The CDR3 spans 14 residues. The CDR3 DNA follows: TGCGCCAGCAGCCAAGGGAACAGGGGAGGCGGCTACACCTTC. The encoded protein is CASSQGNRGGGYTF.

This clonotype was counted a single time. This sequence may be a read error, since a much larger clone differs from it by one base. No conserved phenylalanine or tryptophan ends this CDR3, so it is likely a read error. The chain is built from TRBV2 and TRBJ1-1; D remains unclear. Germline values: CDR1 SNHLY, CDR2 FYNNEI. The CDR3 contains 10 residues. Deletions cut 4 bases from V and 10 bases from J, with 7 bases between. The CDR3 reads CASSGVVAFS. CDR3 in DNA: TGTGCCAGCAGTGGGGTTGTAGCTTTCTCT.

This clonotype showed up just a few times. The CDR3 region is CASSFAGEAFF. The CDR3 DNA reads as TGTGCCAGCAGTTTTGCCGGGGAAGCTTTCTTT. The J gene is TRBJ1-1, the V gene TRBV27, with D uncertain. The germline CDR1 and CDR2 sequences are MNHEY and SMNVEV (reference sequence). The CDR3 totals 11 residues. Trimming left V 3 bases short and J 8 bases short, with 7 bases between.

The chain couples TRBV27 to TRBJ2-4; possible D gene TRBD1, 7 bases. Trimming took 6 bases from V and 9 from J, leaving 9 bases between them. CDR3 length equals 11 residues. CDR1 MNHEY and CDR2 SMNVEV come from the germline V gene (reference sequence). CDR3 in DNA: TGTGCCAGCAGCCAGGGGGGCATTCAGTACTTC. Its translation is CASSQGGIQYF.

J is TRBJ2-5 and V is TRBV7-2; 7 nucleotides agree with TRBD2. This CDR3 region has 11 residues. Germline V CDR1 and CDR2: SGHTA, FQGNSA. Trimming took 8 bases from V and 4 from J; bases not matched to a gene: 1. Written as DNA, the CDR3 is TGTGCCAGCGGGGAGGGAGAGACCCAGTACTTC. Translated: CASGEGETQYF.

This clonotype has just a few counts. The V call is TRBV5-4, the J call TRBJ2-3; 14 positions agree with TRBD2. From germline, CDR1 is SGHNT and CDR2 YYREEE (reference sequence). This CDR3 is built from 17 residues. V lost 3 bases to trimming and J lost 8 bases; unmatched junction nucleotides: 11. CDR3 region: CASSSPPGTSGSVTQYF. In nucleotides, the CDR3 is TGTGCCAGCAGCTCCCCGCCCGGGACTAGCGGGAGTGTTACGCAGTATTTT.

This clonotype was seen more than once but under ten times. The genes are TRBV9 and TRBJ1-2; perhaps TRBD1 as D (5 bases). This CDR3 has 15 amino acids. CDR1 is SGDLS, CDR2 YYNGEE, per germline. With 2 bases removed from V and 4 bases from J, the gap between germline ends came to 15 bases. The CDR3 sequence: CASSVLQGPAYGYTF. In nucleotides, the CDR3 is TGTGCCAGCAGCGTCCTGCAGGGCCCTGCCTATGGCTACACCTTC.

This clonotype has ten or more counts. V usage is TRBV11-1 and J usage is TRBJ2-5, with D hard to call. CDR3 length equals 14 residues. Germline assignment: CDR1 SGHAT and CDR2 FQDESV (reference sequence). V was pared by 7 bases and J by 1 base, with 13 bases between. CDR3 residues: CASKADKLQETQYF. The CDR3 DNA reads TGTGCCAGCAAGGCAGACAAACTCCAAGAGACCCAGTACTTC. Full variable domain (missing parts from reference TRBV11-1 and TRBJ2-5): EAEVAQSPRYKITEKSQAVAFWCDPISGHATLYWYRQILGQGPELLVQFQDESVVDDSQLPKDRFSAERLKGVDSTLKIQPAELGDSAMYLCASKADKLQETQYFGPGTRLLVL.

This clonotype was observed a handful of times. The chain employs TRBV6-2 or TRBV6-3 and TRBJ2-7, with D unresolved. Germline V gives CDR1 MNHEY, CDR2 SVGEGT. Trimming took 5 bases from V and 3 from J, leaving 8 bases between them. This CDR3 has 12 residues. The chain's CDR3 is CASSEADYEQYF. DNA for the CDR3: TGTGCCAGCAGTGAAGCCGACTACGAGCAGTACTTC.

The V gene is TRBV7-9, the J gene TRBJ1-6; no clear D gene. This CDR3 has 14 amino acids. CDR1 is SEHNR and CDR2 is FQNEAQ in the germline V gene (reference sequence). Trimming cost V 1 base and J 10 bases, with 11 bases left between them. The CDR3: CASSLGRYYSPLHF. CDR3 nucleotide sequence: TGTGCCAGCAGCTTAGGCAGGTATTACTCACCCCTCCACTTT.

This clonotype was observed a few times. The chain employs TRBV7-2 and TRBJ2-7, with D hard to call. The germline V and J ends were trimmed by 0 bases and 2 bases, with 17 bases remaining between them. The length of the CDR3 is 17 residues. Germline CDR1 reads SGHTA; CDR2 reads FQGNSA. The CDR3 loop is CASSLAGGGDLPYEQYF. The DNA for the CDR3 is TGTGCCAGCAGCTTAGCTGGCGGTGGGGATCTACCCTACGAGCAGTACTTC. Looking up the rest from reference TRBV7-2 and TRBJ2-7 gives the full variable domain: GAGVSQSPSNKVTEKGKDVELRCDPISGHTALYWYRQSLGQGLEFLIYFQGNSAPDKSGLPSDRFSAERTGGSVSTLTIQRTQQEDSAVYLCASSLAGGGDLPYEQYFGPGTRLTVT.

This clonotype has at least ten counts. The genes are TRBV11-2 and TRBJ2-5; D tentatively reads TRBD1 or TRBD2 (5 bases each). From germline, CDR1 is SGHAT and CDR2 FQNNGV. This CDR3 spans 15 amino acids. Trimming left V 6 bases short and J 3 bases short, with 17 bases between. CDR3 sequence reads: CASRTGDQHKETQYF. DNA for the CDR3: TGTGCCAGCAGAACCGGGGACCAGCACAAAGAGACCCAGTACTTC.